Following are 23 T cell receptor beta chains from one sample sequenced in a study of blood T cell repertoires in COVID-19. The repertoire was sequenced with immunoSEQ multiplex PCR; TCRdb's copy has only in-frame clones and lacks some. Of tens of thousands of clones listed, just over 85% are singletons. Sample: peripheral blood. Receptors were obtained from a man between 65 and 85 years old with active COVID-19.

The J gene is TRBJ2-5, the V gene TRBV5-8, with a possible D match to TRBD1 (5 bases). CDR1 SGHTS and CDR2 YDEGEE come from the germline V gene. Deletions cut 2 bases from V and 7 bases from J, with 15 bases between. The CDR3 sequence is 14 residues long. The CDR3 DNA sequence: TGTGCCAGCAGCTTCGGCAGGGCTTACGGGACCCAGTACTTC. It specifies CASSFGRAYGTQYF.

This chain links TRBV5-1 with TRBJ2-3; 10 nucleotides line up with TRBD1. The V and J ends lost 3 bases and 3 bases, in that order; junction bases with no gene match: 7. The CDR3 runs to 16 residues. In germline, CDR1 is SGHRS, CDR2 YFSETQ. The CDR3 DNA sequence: TGCGCCAGCAGCTCCCGGACAGGGGGTAGAACAGATACGCAGTATTTT. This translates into CASSSRTGGRTDTQYF.

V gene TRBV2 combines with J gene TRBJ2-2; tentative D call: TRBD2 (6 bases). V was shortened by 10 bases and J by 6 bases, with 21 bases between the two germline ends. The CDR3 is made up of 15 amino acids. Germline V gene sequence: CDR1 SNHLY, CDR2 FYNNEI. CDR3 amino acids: CAIKPGLSVSGELFF. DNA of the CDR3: TGTGCCATTAAGCCGGGACTGTCCGTTTCCGGGGAGCTGTTTTTT. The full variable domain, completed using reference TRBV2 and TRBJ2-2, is EPEVTQTPSHQVTQMGQEVILRCVPISNHLYFYWYRQILGQKVEFLVSFYNNEISEKSEIFDDQFSVERPDGSNFTLKIRSTKLEDSAMYFCAIKPGLSVSGELFFGEGSRLTVL.

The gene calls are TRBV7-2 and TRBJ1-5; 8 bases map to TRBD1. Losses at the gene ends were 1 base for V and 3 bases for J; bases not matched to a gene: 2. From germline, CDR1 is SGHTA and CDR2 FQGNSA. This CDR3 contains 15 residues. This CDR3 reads CASSLVTGDNQPQHF. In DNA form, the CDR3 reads TGTGCCAGCAGCTTAGTGACAGGGGACAATCAGCCCCAGCATTTT. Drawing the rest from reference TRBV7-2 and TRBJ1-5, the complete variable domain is GAGVSQSPSNKVTEKGKDVELRCDPISGHTALYWYRQSLGQGLEFLIYFQGNSAPDKSGLPSDRFSAERTGGSVSTLTIQRTQQEDSAVYLCASSLVTGDNQPQHFGDGTRLSIL.

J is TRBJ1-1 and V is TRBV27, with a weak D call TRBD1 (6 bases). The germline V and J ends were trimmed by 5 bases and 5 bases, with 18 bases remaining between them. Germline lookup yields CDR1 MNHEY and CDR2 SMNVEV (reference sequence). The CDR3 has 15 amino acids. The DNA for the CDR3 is TGTGCCAGCAGTATCAACAGGGACGGAGGAACTGAAGCTTTCTTT. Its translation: CASSINRDGGTEAFF.

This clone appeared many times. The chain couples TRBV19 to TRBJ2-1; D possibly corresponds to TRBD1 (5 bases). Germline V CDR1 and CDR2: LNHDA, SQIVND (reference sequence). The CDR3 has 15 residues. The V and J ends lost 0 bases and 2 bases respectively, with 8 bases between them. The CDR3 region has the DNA TGTGCCAGTAGTATAGACAGGGCTACCTACAATGAGCAGTTCTTC. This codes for CASSIDRATYNEQFF.

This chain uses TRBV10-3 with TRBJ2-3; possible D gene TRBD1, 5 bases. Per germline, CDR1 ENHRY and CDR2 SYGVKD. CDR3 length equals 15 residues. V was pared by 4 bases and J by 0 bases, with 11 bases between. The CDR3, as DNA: TGTGCCATCAGTGGGGGCCGCGATAGCACAGATACGCAGTATTTT. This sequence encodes CAISGGRDSTDTQYF.

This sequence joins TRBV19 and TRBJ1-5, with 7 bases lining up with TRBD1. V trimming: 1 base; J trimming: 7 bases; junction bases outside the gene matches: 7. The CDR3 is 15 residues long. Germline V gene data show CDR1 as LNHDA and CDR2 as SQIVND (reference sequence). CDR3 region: CASSIGAGGGQPQHF. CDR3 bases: TGTGCCAGTAGTATAGGAGCAGGGGGAGGCCAGCCCCAGCATTTT.

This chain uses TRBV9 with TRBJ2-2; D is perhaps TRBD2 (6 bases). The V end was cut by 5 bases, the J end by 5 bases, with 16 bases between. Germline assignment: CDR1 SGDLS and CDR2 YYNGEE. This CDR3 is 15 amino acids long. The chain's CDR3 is CASRPGGARTGELFF. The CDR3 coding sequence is TGTGCCAGCAGACCAGGAGGGGCTAGGACCGGGGAGCTGTTTTTT.

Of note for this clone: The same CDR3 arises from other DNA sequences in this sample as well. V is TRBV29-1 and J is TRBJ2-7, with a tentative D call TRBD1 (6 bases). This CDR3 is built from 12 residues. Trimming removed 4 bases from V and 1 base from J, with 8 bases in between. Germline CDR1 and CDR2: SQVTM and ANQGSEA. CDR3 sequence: CSVGQGSYEQYF. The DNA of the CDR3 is TGCAGCGTTGGTCAGGGGTCCTACGAGCAGTACTTC.

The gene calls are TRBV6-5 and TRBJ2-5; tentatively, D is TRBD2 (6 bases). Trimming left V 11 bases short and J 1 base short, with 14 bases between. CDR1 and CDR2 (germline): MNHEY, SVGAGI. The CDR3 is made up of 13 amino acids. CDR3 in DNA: TGTGCCTCGGTGGGAGGTACCCAAGAGACCCAGTACTTC. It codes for CASVGGTQETQYF.

CDR3 DNA: TGTGCCAGCTCACCCCCAAACAGGGCTAACAATGAGCAGTTCTTC. It translates to CASSPPNRANNEQFF. This chain joins TRBV18 and TRBJ2-1; a possible D gene is TRBD1 (6 bases). V lost 3 bases and J lost 5, with 14 bases in between. Germline V gene lookup returns CDR1 KGHSH and CDR2 LQKENI. CDR3 length: 15 residues.

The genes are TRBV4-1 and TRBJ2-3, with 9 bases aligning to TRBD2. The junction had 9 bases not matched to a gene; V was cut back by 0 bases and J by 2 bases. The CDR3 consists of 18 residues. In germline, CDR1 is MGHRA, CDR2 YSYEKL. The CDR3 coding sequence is TGCGCCAGCAGCCAAGATAAGGCTAGCGGGGTGTTCACAGATACGCAGTATTTT. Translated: CASSQDKASGVFTDTQYF.

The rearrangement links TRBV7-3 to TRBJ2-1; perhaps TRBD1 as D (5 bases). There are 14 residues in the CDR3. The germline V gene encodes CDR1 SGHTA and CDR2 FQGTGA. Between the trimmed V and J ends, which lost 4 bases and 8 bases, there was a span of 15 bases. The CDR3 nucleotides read TGTGCCAGCAGCTCTGACGGACATGTGGATGAGCAGTTCTTC. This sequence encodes CASSSDGHVDEQFF. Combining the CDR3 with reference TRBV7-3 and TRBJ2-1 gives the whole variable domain GAGVSQTPSNKVTEKGKYVELRCDPISGHTALYWYRQSLGQGPEFLIYFQGTGAADDSGLPNDRFFAVRPEGSVSTLKIQRTERGDSAVYLCASSSDGHVDEQFFGPGTRLTVL.

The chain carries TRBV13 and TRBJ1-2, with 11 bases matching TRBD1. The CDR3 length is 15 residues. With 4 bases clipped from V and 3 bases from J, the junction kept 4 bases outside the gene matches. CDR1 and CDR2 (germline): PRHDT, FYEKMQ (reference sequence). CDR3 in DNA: TGTGCCAGCAGCTCGGACAGGGGGCCGGACTATGGCTACACCTTC. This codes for CASSSDRGPDYGYTF.

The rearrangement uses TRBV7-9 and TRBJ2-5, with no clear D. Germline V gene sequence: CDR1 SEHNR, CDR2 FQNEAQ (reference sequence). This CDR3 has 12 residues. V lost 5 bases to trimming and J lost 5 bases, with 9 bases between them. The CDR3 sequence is CASSPLGETQYF. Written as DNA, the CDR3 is TGTGCCAGCAGCCCCCTCGGGGAGACCCAGTACTTC.

The CDR3 reads CASSLLPGNIQYF. The CDR3 coding sequence is TGTGCCAGCAGCTTATTGCCCGGTAACATTCAGTACTTC. The chain employs TRBV7-8 and TRBJ2-4; no definite D call. In germline, CDR1 is SGHVS, CDR2 FQNEAQ. The CDR3 loop spans 13 amino acids. Trimming took off 2 bases at V and 7 bases at J, with 9 bases between the two ends.

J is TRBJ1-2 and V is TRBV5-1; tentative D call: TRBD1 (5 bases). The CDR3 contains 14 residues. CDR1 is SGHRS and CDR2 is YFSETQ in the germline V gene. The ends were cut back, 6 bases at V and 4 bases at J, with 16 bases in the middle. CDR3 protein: CASTAGGWSYGYTF. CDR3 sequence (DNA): TGCGCCAGCACCGCCGGGGGTTGGAGCTATGGCTACACCTTC.

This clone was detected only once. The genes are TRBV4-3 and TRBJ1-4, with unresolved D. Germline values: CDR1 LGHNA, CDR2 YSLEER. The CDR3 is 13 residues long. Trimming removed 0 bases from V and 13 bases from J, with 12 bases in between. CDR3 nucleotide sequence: TGCGCCAGCAGCCAAGAGGTAGTGTTCCCACTGTTTTTT. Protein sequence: CASSQEVVFPLFF.

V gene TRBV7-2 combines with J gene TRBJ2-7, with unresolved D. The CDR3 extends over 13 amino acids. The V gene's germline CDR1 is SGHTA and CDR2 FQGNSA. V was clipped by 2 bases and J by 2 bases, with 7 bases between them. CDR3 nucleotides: TGTGCCAGCAGCTTATCTGCGACCTACGAGCAGTACTTC. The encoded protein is CASSLSATYEQYF.

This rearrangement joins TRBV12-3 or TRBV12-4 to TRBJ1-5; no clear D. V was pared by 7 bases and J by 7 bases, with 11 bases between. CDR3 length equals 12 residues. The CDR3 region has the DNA TGTGCCAGCACCGCCGTGGGCCAGCCCCAGCATTTT. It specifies CASTAVGQPQHF.

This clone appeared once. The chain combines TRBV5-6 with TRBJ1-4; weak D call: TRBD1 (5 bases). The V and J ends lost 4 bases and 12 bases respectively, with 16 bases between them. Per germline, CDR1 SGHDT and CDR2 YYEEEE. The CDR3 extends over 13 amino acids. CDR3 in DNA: TGTGCCAGCAGCCCTCCCTGGGGGGGTGAACTGTTTTTT. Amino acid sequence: CASSPPWGGELFF.

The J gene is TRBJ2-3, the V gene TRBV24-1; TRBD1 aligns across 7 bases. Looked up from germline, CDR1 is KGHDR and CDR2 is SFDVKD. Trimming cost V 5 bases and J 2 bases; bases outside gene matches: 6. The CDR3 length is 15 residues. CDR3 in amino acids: CATSGQGTYTDTQYF. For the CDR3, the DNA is TGTGCCACCAGTGGACAGGGTACCTACACAGATACGCAGTATTTT.